This T cell receptor beta chain was captured by sequencing in a study of regulatory T cells in long-lasting Graves disease. Construction of the TCR beta libraries employed iRepertoire HTBI primers in conjunction with Arm-PCR of CDR3 regions. In TCRdb, the multiplex PCR reads were re-called with MiXCR into one record per CDR3 protein. The sample has some 240,000 distinct CDR3 sequences; roughly a fifth are singletons. Time point denoted: newly diagnosed GD, antithyroid drugs for less than 3 months. PBMC-derived RNA was used for the TCR library. This clonotype was seen at least ten times. This CDR3 region has 14 residues. CDR1 and CDR2 from the germline V gene are SGHRS and YFSETQ. With 4 bases removed from V and 0 bases from J, the gap between germline ends came to 11 bases. These data also formed part of another study, on T cells in Graves' hyperthyroidism and ophthalmopathy.

This receptor was obtained from a woman in her 30s with Graves disease. The material sequenced was peripheral blood mononuclear cells (PBMCs), taken at new diagnosis, from a patient treated with antithyroid drugs. The rearrangement uses TRBV5-1 and TRBJ2-7; D is perhaps TRBD1 or TRBD2 (5 bases each). The CDR3 nucleotides read TGCGCCAGCAGCACGGGACGTCCCTCCTACGAGCAGTACTTC. This codes for CASSTGRPSYEQYF.